The rows below give T cell receptor beta chains drawn from one sample of a study of blood T cell repertoires in COVID-19. Sequenced by immunoSEQ multiplex PCR; TCRdb stores in-frame clones only, minus some. The sample shows about 260,000 clones, 70% to 90% of them seen only once. Sequencing used peripheral blood. The source is a man in his fifties or sixties who had recovered from COVID-19. CDR3s include the opening cysteine and the closing phenylalanine or tryptophan. The D gene is left open where the match is weak. Clone size is given for some rows only: seen once, a few or many times, or a class if the clone is expanded.

CDR3 length	V gene	D gene	J gene	clone size	CDR3 DNA	CDR3 protein
14	TRBV6-1	NA	TRBJ1-2	NA	TGTGCCAGCAGTGAGATAGTTGGCCGGAGTGGCTACACCTTC	CASSEIVGRSGYTF
15	TRBV7-6	NA	TRBJ2-2	many	TGTGCCAGCAGCTTACGTTCTTCAGGTGCCGGGGAGCTGTTTTTT	CASSLRSSGAGELFF
13	TRBV27	NA	TRBJ1-5	NA	TGTGCCAGCCGATCCACTAGCAGTTTTTTTAAGCATTTT	CASRSTSSFFKHF
20	TRBV12-5	TRBD2	TRBJ2-1	once	TGTGCTAGTGGTCCCGCAAAGGGGACTAGCGGGCTGAGCTCCTACAATGAGCAGTTCTTC	CASGPAKGTSGLSSYNEQFF
15	TRBV13	NA	TRBJ2-7	NA	TGTGCCAGCAGCTTAGGTATGGGGAGCTCCTACGAGCAGTACTTC	CASSLGMGSSYEQYF
11	TRBV5-8	NA	TRBJ2-3	once	TGTGCCAGCACTGTCACAGATACGCAGTATTTT	CASTVTDTQYF
14	TRBV29-1	NA	TRBJ2-1	NA	TGCAGCGTAAAGAGTAGCGGTTCCTACAATGAGCAGTTCTTC	CSVKSSGSYNEQFF
13	TRBV19	NA	TRBJ1-2	once	TGTGCCAGTACCCCGACAGACAACTATGGCTACACCTTC	CASTPTDNYGYTF
14	TRBV6-5	TRBD1	TRBJ1-2	NA	TGTGCCAGCAGTTACTCGCAGGGGGCGATAGGCTACACCTTC	CASSYSQGAIGYTF
13	TRBV7-2	TRBD1	TRBJ2-7	NA	TGTGCCAGCAGCACCGGACAGGGCTACGAGCAGTACTTC	CASSTGQGYEQYF
14	TRBV28	NA	TRBJ2-7	NA	TGTGCCAGCAGTACCCAGGGACTGGCCTACGAGCAGTACTTC	CASSTQGLAYEQYF
15	TRBV7-6	TRBD1	TRBJ2-7	NA	TGTGCCAGCAGCTTAGCCGGACAGGGGGCTTACGAGCAGTACTTC	CASSLAGQGAYEQYF
16	TRBV11-2	NA	TRBJ2-7	once	TGTGCCAGCAGCTCCGAAATAACAGGGCCGAGCTACGAGCAGTACTTC	CASSSEITGPSYEQYF
17	TRBV30	TRBD1	TRBJ2-1	NA	TGTGCCTGGAGTCGGGCTGTAGGGACAGTGGCCTACAATGAGCAGTTCTTC	CAWSRAVGTVAYNEQFF
15	TRBV5-4	NA	TRBJ1-6	NA	TGTGCCAGCAGCCACGGAGGTTCTTGGAATTCACCCCTCCACTTT	CASSHGGSWNSPLHF
14	TRBV28	NA	TRBJ1-2	NA	TGTGCCAGCAGTTTTGGGAGAGCTAACTATGGCTACACCTTC	CASSFGRANYGYTF
15	TRBV5-5	TRBD1	TRBJ1-6	NA	TGTGCCAGCAGTCTTCGGGGACAGGGCACTTCACCCCTCCACTTT	CASSLRGQGTSPLHF
14	TRBV7-8	NA	TRBJ2-7	NA	TGTGCCAGCAGCCGTGACTCGAGCTCCTACGAGCAGTACTTC	CASSRDSSSYEQYF
13	TRBV5-1	NA	TRBJ2-1	NA	TGCGCCAGCAGCTTGGACCCGGGCAATGAGCAGTTCTTC	CASSLDPGNEQFF
19	TRBV3-1/TRBV3-2	TRBD2	TRBJ2-5	NA	TGTGCCAGCAGCCCCCGCGGGGGATCTAGATTCGGGGGACAAGAGACCCAGTACTTC	CASSPRGGSRFGGQETQYF
13	TRBV7-2	NA	TRBJ1-4	once	TGTGCCAGCAGCAAACAGGATAATGAAAAACTGTTTTTT	CASSKQDNEKLFF
16	TRBV5-6	NA	TRBJ1-3	NA	TGTGCCAGCAGCTGGGATGACCGGAGGATTGGAAACACCATATATTTT	CASSWDDRRIGNTIYF
11	TRBV7-9	NA	TRBJ2-7	NA	TGTGCCAGCAGCTTACAGTACGAGCAGTACTTC	CASSLQYEQYF
16	TRBV9	NA	TRBJ2-5	NA	TGTGCCAGCAGCCCCAGGACACTCGCCATCCAAGAGACCCAGTACTTC	CASSPRTLAIQETQYF